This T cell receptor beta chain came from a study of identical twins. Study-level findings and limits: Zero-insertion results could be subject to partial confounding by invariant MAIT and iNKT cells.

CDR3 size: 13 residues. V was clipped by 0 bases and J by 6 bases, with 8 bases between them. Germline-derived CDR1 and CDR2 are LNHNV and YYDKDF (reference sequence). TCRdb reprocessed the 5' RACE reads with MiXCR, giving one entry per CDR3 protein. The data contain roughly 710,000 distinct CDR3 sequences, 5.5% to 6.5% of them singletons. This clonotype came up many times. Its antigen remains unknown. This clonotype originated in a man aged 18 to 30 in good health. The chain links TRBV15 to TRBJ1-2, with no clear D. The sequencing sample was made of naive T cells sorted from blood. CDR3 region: CATSREILDGYTF. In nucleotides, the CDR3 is TGTGCCACCAGCAGAGAAATCCTGGATGGCTACACCTTC.